This is a list of T cell receptor beta chains from one sample in a study of cytomegalovirus exposure and HLA in healthy donors. Generated by immunoSEQ multiplex PCR, the TCRdb table keeps only in-frame clones and is missing some. This table has fewer than 75,000 clones, around 94% appearing once. Sequencing input: PBMCs. All receptors derive from a woman between 18 and 29 years old in good health and CMV-seropositive. CDR3s include the opening cysteine and the closing phenylalanine or tryptophan. The order of the fields is CDR3 length, D gene, V gene, clone size, J gene, CDR3 protein, CDR3 DNA. D genes are given only for firm matches. Clone size is not always given. Where it is, it says once, few, many or a class for expanded clones.

len: 15; d_gene: TRBD2; v_gene: TRBV4-3; abundance: .; j_gene: TRBJ2-1; CDR3aa: CASSLQRGGRNEQFF; CDR3nt: TGCGCCAGCAGCCTCCAGCGGGGGGGCCGGAATGAGCAGTTCTTC
len: 14; d_gene: TRBD1; v_gene: TRBV30; abundance: .; j_gene: TRBJ2-2; CDR3aa: CAWAQGLSTGELFF; CDR3nt: TGTGCCTGGGCACAGGGGTTGTCGACCGGGGAGCTGTTTTTT
len: 15; d_gene: .; v_gene: TRBV5-6; abundance: .; j_gene: TRBJ1-3; CDR3aa: CASSLGANSGNTIYF; CDR3nt: TGTGCCAGCAGCTTGGGGGCCAACTCTGGAAACACCATATATTTT
len: 16; d_gene: TRBD1; v_gene: TRBV4-1; abundance: .; j_gene: TRBJ2-7; CDR3aa: CASSQPWGTGGYEQYF; CDR3nt: TGCGCCAGCAGCCAGCCCTGGGGGACAGGAGGGTACGAGCAGTACTTC
len: 10; d_gene: .; v_gene: TRBV11-2; abundance: .; j_gene: TRBJ2-5; CDR3aa: CASGLETQYF; CDR3nt: TGTGCCAGTGGCTTGGAGACCCAGTACTTC
len: 13; d_gene: .; v_gene: TRBV30; abundance: few; j_gene: TRBJ1-1; CDR3aa: CAWIPDIITEAFF; CDR3nt: TGTGCCTGGATCCCGGACATCATCACTGAAGCTTTCTTT
len: 13; d_gene: TRBD1; v_gene: TRBV7-2; abundance: .; j_gene: TRBJ1-1; CDR3aa: CASSLEAGGGAFF; CDR3nt: TGTGCCAGCAGCTTAGAAGCAGGGGGAGGAGCTTTCTTT
len: 15; d_gene: .; v_gene: TRBV15; abundance: .; j_gene: TRBJ2-3; CDR3aa: CATSRGRGAADTQYF; CDR3nt: TGTGCCACCAGCAGAGGACGGGGGGCGGCAGATACGCAGTATTTT
len: 15; d_gene: .; v_gene: TRBV13; abundance: medium-sized; j_gene: TRBJ1-1; CDR3aa: CASTAGRGVGTEAFF; CDR3nt: TGTGCCAGCACCGCAGGAAGGGGCGTGGGGACTGAAGCTTTCTTT
len: 15; d_gene: TRBD2; v_gene: TRBV27; abundance: .; j_gene: TRBJ2-5; CDR3aa: CASSRLAGGKETQYF; CDR3nt: TGTGCCAGCAGTCGACTAGCGGGGGGCAAAGAGACCCAGTACTTC
len: 15; d_gene: .; v_gene: TRBV12-5; abundance: .; j_gene: TRBJ2-1; CDR3aa: CASGLVVQGRNEQFF; CDR3nt: TGTGCTAGTGGTTTGGTAGTCCAGGGGCGGAATGAGCAGTTCTTC
len: 12; d_gene: .; v_gene: TRBV7-9; abundance: .; j_gene: TRBJ1-1; CDR3aa: CASSRVSTEAFF; CDR3nt: TGTGCCAGCAGCCGGGTCTCTACTGAAGCTTTCTTT
len: 14; d_gene: TRBD2; v_gene: TRBV6-6; abundance: once; j_gene: TRBJ2-1; CDR3aa: CASSVLAGENEQFF; CDR3nt: TGTGCCAGCAGCGTTCTAGCGGGAGAGAACGAGCAGTTCTTC
len: 15; d_gene: .; v_gene: TRBV6-1; abundance: .; j_gene: TRBJ2-1; CDR3aa: CASSEGLGRGNEQFF; CDR3nt: TGTGCCAGCAGTGAAGGCCTAGGCCGGGGGAATGAGCAGTTCTTC
len: 14; d_gene: .; v_gene: TRBV29-1; abundance: few; j_gene: TRBJ1-5; CDR3aa: CSVSLQEGHQPQHF; CDR3nt: TGCAGCGTGAGCCTACAGGAGGGGCATCAGCCCCAGCATTTT
len: 12; d_gene: .; v_gene: TRBV6-5; abundance: .; j_gene: TRBJ1-3; CDR3aa: CASSNTGNTIYF; CDR3nt: TGTGCCAGCAGTAACACAGGGAACACCATATATTTT
len: 15; d_gene: TRBD1; v_gene: TRBV7-9; abundance: .; j_gene: TRBJ1-4; CDR3aa: CASSPGTGPNEKLFF; CDR3nt: TGTGCCAGCAGCCCAGGGACAGGGCCTAATGAAAAACTGTTTTTT
len: 18; d_gene: TRBD2; v_gene: TRBV4-3; abundance: .; j_gene: TRBJ2-1; CDR3aa: CASSQESSGVSSYNEQFF; CDR3nt: TGCGCCAGCAGCCAAGAATCCAGCGGGGTGAGCTCCTACAATGAGCAGTTCTTC
len: 15; d_gene: .; v_gene: TRBV7-6; abundance: .; j_gene: TRBJ1-2; CDR3aa: CASSLLGSPRGGYTF; CDR3nt: TGTGCCAGCAGCTTACTCGGGAGCCCACGCGGGGGCTACACCTTC
len: 15; d_gene: TRBD2; v_gene: TRBV10-1; abundance: .; j_gene: TRBJ2-1; CDR3aa: CASSPSGEGYNEQFF; CDR3nt: TGCGCCAGCAGTCCTAGCGGGGAAGGATACAATGAGCAGTTCTTC
len: 13; d_gene: TRBD2; v_gene: TRBV6-6; abundance: .; j_gene: TRBJ2-1; CDR3aa: CASSGLAGDEQFF; CDR3nt: TGTGCCAGCTCCGGACTAGCGGGAGATGAGCAGTTCTTC
len: 13; d_gene: .; v_gene: TRBV9; abundance: .; j_gene: TRBJ2-7; CDR3aa: CASSVDTGYEQYF; CDR3nt: TGTGCCAGCAGCGTGGACACGGGTTACGAGCAGTACTTC
len: 12; d_gene: TRBD1; v_gene: TRBV30; abundance: .; j_gene: TRBJ1-5; CDR3aa: CACGTGNQPQHF; CDR3nt: TGTGCCTGCGGGACAGGCAATCAGCCCCAGCATTTT
len: 13; d_gene: .; v_gene: TRBV29-1; abundance: .; j_gene: TRBJ2-3; CDR3aa: CSVEGASTDTQYF; CDR3nt: TGCAGCGTTGAGGGGGCTAGCACAGATACGCAGTATTTT
len: 17; d_gene: TRBD1; v_gene: TRBV7-2; abundance: .; j_gene: TRBJ1-3; CDR3aa: CASSARDRSFSGNTIYF; CDR3nt: TGTGCCAGCAGCGCCCGGGACAGGTCTTTCTCTGGAAACACCATATATTTT
len: 17; d_gene: .; v_gene: TRBV10-1; abundance: .; j_gene: TRBJ2-3; CDR3aa: CASSESTWAGSTDTQYF; CDR3nt: TGCGCCAGCAGTGAGTCGACGTGGGCAGGCAGCACAGATACGCAGTATTTT
len: 13; d_gene: .; v_gene: TRBV30; abundance: .; j_gene: TRBJ1-4; CDR3aa: CALQGGRNEKLFF; CDR3nt: TGTGCCTTACAGGGAGGGAGGAATGAAAAACTGTTTTTT
len: 14; d_gene: TRBD1; v_gene: TRBV7-9; abundance: .; j_gene: TRBJ1-5; CDR3aa: CASSSGGTAQPQHF; CDR3nt: TGTGCCAGCAGCTCTGGTGGGACAGCTCAGCCCCAGCATTTT
len: 13; d_gene: TRBD1; v_gene: TRBV4-2; abundance: .; j_gene: TRBJ1-5; CDR3aa: CASSQDRDQPQHF; CDR3nt: TGTGCCAGCAGCCAGGACAGGGATCAGCCCCAGCATTTT
len: 18; d_gene: .; v_gene: TRBV29-1; abundance: few; j_gene: TRBJ2-3; CDR3aa: CSVEDRKGFVQFTDTQYF; CDR3nt: TGCAGCGTTGAAGATCGGAAGGGGTTTGTCCAGTTCACAGATACGCAGTATTTT
len: 13; d_gene: TRBD2; v_gene: TRBV2; abundance: .; j_gene: TRBJ2-7; CDR3aa: CASRGTTLWEQYF; CDR3nt: TGTGCCAGCCGGGGGACTACCTTATGGGAGCAGTACTTC
len: 14; d_gene: .; v_gene: TRBV4-2; abundance: .; j_gene: TRBJ1-1; CDR3aa: CASTGEGFNTEAFF; CDR3nt: TGTGCCAGCACCGGGGAGGGGTTTAACACTGAAGCTTTCTTT
len: 18; d_gene: TRBD2; v_gene: TRBV5-1; abundance: .; j_gene: TRBJ2-6; CDR3aa: CASRRTGTTRSGANVLTF; CDR3nt: TGCGCCAGCAGACGAACCGGGACTACTCGCTCTGGGGCCAACGTCCTGACTTTC
len: 15; d_gene: .; v_gene: TRBV7-6; abundance: .; j_gene: TRBJ1-1; CDR3aa: CASSFRGGANTEAFF; CDR3nt: TGTGCCAGCAGCTTTCGAGGGGGAGCTAACACTGAAGCTTTCTTT
len: 15; d_gene: TRBD2; v_gene: TRBV7-2; abundance: .; j_gene: TRBJ2-2; CDR3aa: CASSQSSGNTGELFF; CDR3nt: TGTGCCAGCAGCCAATCTAGCGGGAACACCGGGGAGCTGTTTTTT